The rows below give T cell receptor beta chains drawn from one sample of a study of early T cells in non-severe SARS-CoV-2 infection. TCRdb re-analysed the 5' RACE reads in MiXCR, keeping a single row per CDR3 protein. The sample has roughly 26,000 distinct CDR3 sequences, 4% to 4.5% seen once; the top ten hold around 6.2%. The sequenced sample was whole blood. Source of these receptors: an adult who was a healthcare worker with PCR-confirmed SARS-CoV-2 infection or an uninfected control (not recorded which). CDR3s include the opening cysteine and the closing phenylalanine or tryptophan. Each record gives: V gene, J gene, clone size, D gene, CDR3 DNA, CDR3 protein. A D gene is named only where the DNA matches it firmly. The size entry is marked missing in some rows and otherwise reads once, few, many or a size class.

TRBV5-4,TRBJ2-3,many,TRBD2,TGTGCCAGCAGCCCCGGACTAGCGGGAATGTCAGATACGCAGTATTTT,CASSPGLAGMSDTQYF
TRBV29-1,TRBJ2-4,many,TRBD1,TGCAGCGTTCAACGGGGGACAGGGGGAGCCAAAAACATTCAGTACTTC,CSVQRGTGGAKNIQYF
TRBV12-3/TRBV12-4,TRBJ1-6,many,-,TGTGCCAGCAGGCCCGCAGGGGTCTCACCCCTCCACTTT,CASRPAGVSPLHF
TRBV6-1,TRBJ2-7,many,-,TGTGCCAGCAGTGAACATCCCGGGACGGGCCCCTACGAGCAGTACTTC,CASSEHPGTGPYEQYF
TRBV20-1,TRBJ2-3,many,-,TGCAGTGCTAGAGACCACAGGTCTAGCACAGATACGCAGTATTTT,CSARDHRSSTDTQYF
TRBV9,TRBJ2-1,many,TRBD2,TGTGCCAGCAGCCCAGTAGTGGTAGCGGGAGCTGAGGGGTCCTACAATGAGCAGTTCTTC,CASSPVVVAGAEGSYNEQFF
TRBV6-2/TRBV6-3,TRBJ1-5,many,-,TGTGCCAGCGGGTTTCAGCCCCAGCATTTT,CASGFQPQHF
TRBV29-1,TRBJ2-3,many,TRBD2,TGCAGCGTTGATACACTAGCGTATAGCACAGATACGCAGTATTTT,CSVDTLAYSTDTQYF
TRBV27,TRBJ1-2,many,-,TGTGCCAGCAGTTTAGGTGGGGCTTATGGCTACACCTTC,CASSLGGAYGYTF
TRBV9,TRBJ2-1,many,TRBD2,TGTGCCAGCAGCACCTCTGCCGGGACTAGCGGGATTGATGAGCAGTTCTTC,CASSTSAGTSGIDEQFF
TRBV6-5,TRBJ1-6,-,-,TGTGCCAGCAGTTACAGGAATTCACCCCTCCACTTT,CASSYRNSPLHF
TRBV9,TRBJ2-7,many,TRBD1,TGTGCCAGCAGCGCCGGACAGGACGGTCAATTCTACGAGCAGTACTTC,CASSAGQDGQFYEQYF
TRBV5-1,TRBJ2-7,many,TRBD1,TGCGCCAGCAGACCCCGGGACAGCGATACCTACGAGCAGTACTTC,CASRPRDSDTYEQYF
TRBV4-2,TRBJ2-3,medium-sized,TRBD2,TGTGCCAGCAGCCAACCTCGGGCGGGAGTGACAGATACGCAGTATTTT,CASSQPRAGVTDTQYF
TRBV15,TRBJ2-2,many,-,TGTGCCACCAGCGAAGGCCCACTCGGGCTCTCAGTCAGGGAGCTGTTTTTT,CATSEGPLGLSVRELFF
TRBV2,TRBJ2-1,many,TRBD2,TGTGCCAGCGCGATGTTGGGACTAGCGGGGAATGAGCAGTTCTTC,CASAMLGLAGNEQFF
TRBV11-3,TRBJ1-6,many,TRBD1,TGTGCCAGCAGCTTAGGATATGAGGGACAGGCAGGTTCACCCCTCCACTTT,CASSLGYEGQAGSPLHF
TRBV15,TRBJ2-1,many,-,TGTGCCACCAGCAGGGGTATTGCGGGCGCGAGCTCCTACAATGAGCAGTTCTTC,CATSRGIAGASSYNEQFF
TRBV7-3,TRBJ2-1,many,TRBD2,TGTGCCAGCAGCTTAACGCGGGAGTCTTACAATGAGCAGTTCTTC,CASSLTRESYNEQFF
TRBV18,TRBJ1-2,many,-,TGTGCCAGCTCACCTGACGCAGGTCTAAGTGGCTACACCTTC,CASSPDAGLSGYTF
TRBV6-6,TRBJ2-7,many,TRBD1,TGTGCCAGCAGTTCTCCCGGGACAGGTCACTCCTACGAGCAGTACTTC,CASSSPGTGHSYEQYF
TRBV1,TRBJ2-7,many,-,TGCACCAGCAGCCAAGATGCGGGACAGGGGACCTACGAGCAGTACTTC,CTSSQDAGQGTYEQYF
TRBV11-2,TRBJ2-1,-,-,TGTGCCAGCAGCTTAGCGGGTCGCTACAATGAGCAGTTCTTC,CASSLAGRYNEQFF
TRBV20-1,TRBJ1-1,-,-,TGCAGTGCTAGAGGTGGCTGGACTGAAGCTTTCTTT,CSARGGWTEAFF
TRBV11-3,TRBJ2-6,medium-sized,TRBD2,TGTGCCAGCAGCCCGGGAGGGCCGTCTGGGGCCAACGTCCTGACTTTC,CASSPGGPSGANVLTF
TRBV5-1,TRBJ2-3,many,TRBD2,TGCGCCAGCAAGGTCGCTAGCGGGGCGGTAGATACGCAGTATTTT,CASKVASGAVDTQYF
TRBV5-1,TRBJ2-3,many,-,TGCGCCAGCAGCTTGGCACTTGGGATTGGTACAGATACGCAGTATTTT,CASSLALGIGTDTQYF
TRBV18,TRBJ2-5,many,-,TGTGCCAGCTCACCCGGGTGGAAGGAGACCCAGTACTTC,CASSPGWKETQYF
TRBV19,TRBJ2-5,many,-,TGTGCCAGTAGTATTTCGGGGAATCGAGAGACCCAGTACTTC,CASSISGNRETQYF
TRBV6-2/TRBV6-3,TRBJ2-2,many,-,TGTGCCTCACACCGGACGAACACCGGGGAGCTGTTTTTT,CASHRTNTGELFF
TRBV9,TRBJ2-1,many,TRBD2,TGTGCCAGCACCGGGACTAGCGGGATGTCTGAGCAGTTCTTC,CASTGTSGMSEQFF
TRBV20-1,TRBJ2-3,few,TRBD2,TGCAGTGCTACCCCCCTCCTAGCGGAACTCACAGATACGCAGTATTTT,CSATPLLAELTDTQYF
TRBV4-1,TRBJ1-5,many,-,TGCGCCAGCAGCCAAGATGGGGCGGTTAAGCCCCAGCATTTT,CASSQDGAVKPQHF
TRBV30,TRBJ2-1,-,-,TGTGCCTTGGGCAGGGGTTTCCATGAGCAGTTCTTC,CALGRGFHEQFF
TRBV7-3,TRBJ1-1,many,-,TGTGCCAGCAGCTTAACCGCGACTGGGAACACTGAAGCTTTCTTT,CASSLTATGNTEAFF
TRBV5-1,TRBJ2-7,few,TRBD2,TGCGCCAGCAGCTACGGGACTAGCGGTACCTACGAGCAGTACTTC,CASSYGTSGTYEQYF
TRBV3-1,TRBJ1-2,many,TRBD1,TGTGCCAGCAGCCGCGGACAGGGTCAGGGCTATGGCTACACCTTC,CASSRGQGQGYGYTF
TRBV5-1,TRBJ2-1,few,TRBD2,TGCGCCAGCAGCGTTTTACCTAGCGGATACAATGAGCAGTTCTTC,CASSVLPSGYNEQFF
TRBV20-1,TRBJ2-7,few,TRBD2,TGCAGTGCTAGAAGTCTAGCGGACGAGCAGTACTTC,CSARSLADEQYF
TRBV18,TRBJ1-2,-,-,TGTGCCAGCTCATCACAGGACGGCCCAGGCTACACCTTC,CASSSQDGPGYTF
TRBV5-6,TRBJ2-2,many,-,TGTGCCAGCAGCTTGGGGTCAGCCGGGGAGCTGTTTTTT,CASSLGSAGELFF